Detailed here is one TCR beta chain. Its antigen remains unknown. Germline CDR1 is SGHTS and CDR2 is YDEGEE. The CDR3 has 12 residues. Trimming took off 2 bases at V and 5 bases at J, with 5 bases between the two ends. The protocol was immunoSEQ multiplex PCR, while the TCRdb copy is restricted to in-frame clones and leaves out a portion. The sample includes 15,000 to 20,000 clones, under 90% of them seen just once. This specimen belongs to a study of lymphopenia after photon versus proton radiotherapy. Findings and limits, study-wide: After lymphocyte nadir, photon-treated repertoires showed oligoclonal expansion, especially CD8+ Temra. Relative stability marked proton patients; photon patients lost diversity and naive cells.

This clonotype was obtained from a man in his 70s with pancreatic cancer. The gene calls are TRBV5-8 and TRBJ1-5, with D hard to call. This specimen was peripheral blood, taken from a patient treated with proton-based radiotherapy. CDR3 nucleotide sequence: TGTGCCAGCAGCTTTAGGGATCAGCCCCAGCATTTT. It encodes CASSFRDQPQHF.